Sequencing of this TCR beta chain was carried out in a study of CD4 T cells in relation to SARS-CoV-2 and coronaviruses. Notes on the study in general: This crossreactivity analysis covered spike protein alone, no other viral proteins.

Here immunoSEQ multiplex PCR was the method, and the copy in TCRdb shows in-frame clones only, minus some. The sample yields 55,000 to 75,000 clones, about 90% seen once. This CDR3 is 17 amino acids long. Trimming cost V 1 base and J 0 bases, with 14 bases left between them. Germline CDR1 and CDR2: LGHDT and YNNKEL (reference sequence). Before the COVID-19 pandemic, during about 2011-2019, CD4+ T cells were taken from unexposed donors. About this clone: Its target is not known.

This clonotype was obtained from a human donor in good health. The material sequenced was memory CD4+ T cells from PBMCs. This sequence joins TRBV3-1 (or the pseudogene TRBV3-2) and TRBJ2-3; D possibly corresponds to TRBD2 (7 bases). The DNA of the CDR3 is TGTGCCAGCAGCCAAGGGGGGCTAGCGGAGAGCACAGATACGCAGTATTTT. This codes for CASSQGGLAESTDTQYF.